This TCR beta chain was recovered during a study of Graves' ophthalmopathy and Graves' hyperthyroidism. This clonotype was recorded many times. Its antigen is not known. General observations from the study: The majority of expanded thyroid clonotypes above 0.001 frequency also occurred in blood.

Donors with ophthalmopathy: moderate-to-severe activity, CAS ≥3, NOSPECS ≥4, duration under 3 months. Symptoms, serum thyroxine and TRAb, thyroid ultrasound, and orbital computed tomography formed the diagnostic basis. The PBMCs originated from roughly 9.6 ml of fresh peripheral blood. RNA transcripts served as template for amplifying TCR beta CDR3 sequences. RT-PCR was first run with HTBI primers, then multiplex PCR in a second round. TCRdb itself ran the multiplex PCR reads through MiXCR, one entry per CDR3 protein. Seen here are about 410,000 distinct CDR3 sequences, around 18% observed once, and the top ten hold 1.6%. Germline V gives CDR1 MDHEN, CDR2 SYDVKM. The CDR3 length is 12 residues. The germline V and J ends were trimmed by 7 bases and 1 base, with 7 bases remaining between them.

This sequence joins TRBV28 and TRBJ1-2; D remains unclear. Sequencing input: peripheral blood. The receptor's source is a woman aged 18-35 years with Graves' ophthalmopathy. CDR3 protein: CASMVVNYGYTF. CDR3 bases: TGTGCCAGCATGGTAGTTAACTATGGCTACACCTTC.